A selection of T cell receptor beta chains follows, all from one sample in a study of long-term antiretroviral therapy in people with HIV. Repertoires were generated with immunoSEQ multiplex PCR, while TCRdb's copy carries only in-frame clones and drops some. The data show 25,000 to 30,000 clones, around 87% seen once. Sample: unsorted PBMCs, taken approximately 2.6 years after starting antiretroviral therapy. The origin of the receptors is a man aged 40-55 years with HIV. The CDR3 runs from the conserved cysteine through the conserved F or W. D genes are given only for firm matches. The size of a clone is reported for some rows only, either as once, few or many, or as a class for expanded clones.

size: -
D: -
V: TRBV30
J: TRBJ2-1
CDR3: CAWTPGAADEQFF
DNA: TGTGCCTGGACCCCCGGGGCGGCGGATGAGCAGTTCTTC

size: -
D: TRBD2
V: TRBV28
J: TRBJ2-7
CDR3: CASRRGVGGSYEQYF
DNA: TGTGCCAGTCGACGGGGGGTCGGTGGCTCCTACGAGCAGTACTTC

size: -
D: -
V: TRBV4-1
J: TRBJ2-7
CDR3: CASSQGTGYEQYF
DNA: TGCGCCAGCAGCCAAGGGACGGGGTACGAGCAGTACTTC

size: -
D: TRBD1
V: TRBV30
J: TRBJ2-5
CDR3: CAWSGDSRQETQYF
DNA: TGTGCCTGGAGTGGGGACAGCCGACAAGAGACCCAGTACTTC

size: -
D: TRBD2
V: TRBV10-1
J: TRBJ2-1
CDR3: CASSEISILAGVSNEQFF
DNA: TGCGCCAGCAGTGAGATTTCTATTCTAGCGGGAGTTAGCAATGAGCAGTTCTTC

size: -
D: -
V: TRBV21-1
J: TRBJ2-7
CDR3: CASSALGTVSYEQYF
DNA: TGTGCCAGCAGCGCTCTTGGGACAGTCTCCTACGAGCAGTACTTC

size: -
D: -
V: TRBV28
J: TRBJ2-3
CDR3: CASSFWLTDTQYF
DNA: TGTGCCAGCAGTTTCTGGCTAACAGATACGCAGTATTTT

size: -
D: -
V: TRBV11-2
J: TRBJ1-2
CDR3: CASSLTSYGYTF
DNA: TGTGCCAGCAGCTTGACCAGCTATGGCTACACCTTC

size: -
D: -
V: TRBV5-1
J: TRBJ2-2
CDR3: CASSSKDRDYTGELFF
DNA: TGCGCCAGCAGCTCCAAGGACAGAGACTACACCGGGGAGCTGTTTTTT

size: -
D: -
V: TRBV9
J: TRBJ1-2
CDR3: CASSVDPQTVFYGYTF
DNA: TGTGCCAGCAGCGTAGACCCCCAGACAGTATTCTATGGCTACACCTTC

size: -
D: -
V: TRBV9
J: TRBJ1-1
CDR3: CASSVGGDAAAFF
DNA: TGTGCCAGCAGCGTGGGTGGGGACGCGGCAGCTTTCTTT

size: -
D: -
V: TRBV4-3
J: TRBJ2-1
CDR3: CASSHLENEQFF
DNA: TGCGCCAGCAGCCATTTAGAGAATGAGCAGTTCTTC

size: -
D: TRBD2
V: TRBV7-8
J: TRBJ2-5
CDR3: CASLQGTSGGWTQYF
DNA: TGTGCGAGCCTACAGGGGACTAGCGGTGGATGGACCCAGTACTTC

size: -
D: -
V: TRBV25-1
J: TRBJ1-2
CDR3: CATDTGANGYTF
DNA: TGTGCCACCGATACAGGTGCCAATGGCTACACCTTC

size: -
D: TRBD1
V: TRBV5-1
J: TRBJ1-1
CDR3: CASSGSGTGDEAFF
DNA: TGCGCCAGCAGCGGGTCCGGGACAGGGGATGAAGCTTTCTTT

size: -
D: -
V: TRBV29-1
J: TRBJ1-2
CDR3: CSVEGSSYGYTF
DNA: TGCAGCGTTGAAGGGTCCTCCTATGGCTACACCTTC

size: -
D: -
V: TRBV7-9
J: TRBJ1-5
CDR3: CASSSYGTSGNQPQHF
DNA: TGTGCCAGCAGCTCCTACGGGACATCGGGCAATCAGCCCCAGCATTTT

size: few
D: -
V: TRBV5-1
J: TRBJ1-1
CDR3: CASSVHGEATEAFF
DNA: TGCGCCAGCAGCGTGCATGGGGAGGCCACTGAAGCTTTCTTT

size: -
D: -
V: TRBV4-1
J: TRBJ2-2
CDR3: CASSQDVELPGELFF
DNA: TGCGCCAGCAGCCAAGATGTGGAACTACCCGGGGAGCTGTTTTTT

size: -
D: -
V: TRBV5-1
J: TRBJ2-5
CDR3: CASSLSVNGRETQYF
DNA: TGCGCCAGCAGCTTGAGTGTCAATGGGAGGGAGACCCAGTACTTC

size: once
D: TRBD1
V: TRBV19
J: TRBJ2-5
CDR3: CASSKTDRGYQETQYF
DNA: TGTGCCAGTAGTAAGACGGACAGGGGTTACCAAGAGACCCAGTACTTC

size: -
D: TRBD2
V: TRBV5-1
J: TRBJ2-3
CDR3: CASSLRLAGEVSDTQYF
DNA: TGCGCCAGCAGCTTGAGGCTAGCGGGAGAGGTTTCAGATACGCAGTATTTT

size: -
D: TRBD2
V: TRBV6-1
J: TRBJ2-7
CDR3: CASSGGLAYEQYF
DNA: TGTGCCAGCAGTGGGGGACTAGCCTACGAGCAGTACTTC

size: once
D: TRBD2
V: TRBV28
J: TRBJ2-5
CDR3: CASSREGSGVGTQYF
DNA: TGTGCCAGCAGTCGGGAGGGTAGCGGGGTGGGGACCCAGTACTTC

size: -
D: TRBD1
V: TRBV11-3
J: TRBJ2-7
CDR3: CASSKGTDFPYEQYF
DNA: TGTGCCAGCAGCAAAGGGACAGATTTTCCCTACGAGCAGTACTTC

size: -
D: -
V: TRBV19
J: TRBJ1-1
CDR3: CASRRLLNTEAFF
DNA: TGTGCCAGTAGGAGATTACTGAACACTGAAGCTTTCTTT

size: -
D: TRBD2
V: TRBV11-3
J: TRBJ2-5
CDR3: CASSLVGGGAGETQYF
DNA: TGTGCCAGCAGCTTAGTCGGCGGGGGGGCCGGTGAGACCCAGTACTTC

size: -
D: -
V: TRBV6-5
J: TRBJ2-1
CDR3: CASSYSGSGNEQFF
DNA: TGTGCCAGCAGTTACTCCGGCTCTGGGAATGAGCAGTTCTTC

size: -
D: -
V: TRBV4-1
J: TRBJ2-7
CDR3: CASSQDKGRSYEQYF
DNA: TGCGCCAGCAGCCAAGATAAGGGAAGGTCCTACGAGCAGTACTTC

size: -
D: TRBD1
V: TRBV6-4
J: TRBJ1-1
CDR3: CASRVDRAANEAFF
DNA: TGTGCCAGCAGAGTCGACAGGGCGGCGAATGAAGCTTTCTTT

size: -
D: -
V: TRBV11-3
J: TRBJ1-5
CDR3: CASSYPGHREGRPQHF
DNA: TGTGCCAGCAGCTATCCGGGTCACAGGGAGGGTCGGCCCCAGCATTTT

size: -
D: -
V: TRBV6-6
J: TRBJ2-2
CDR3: CASSSPSHRASGELFF
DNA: TGTGCCAGCAGTTCCCCATCCCACAGGGCGTCCGGGGAGCTGTTTTTT

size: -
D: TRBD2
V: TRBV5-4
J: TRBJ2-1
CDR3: CASSLAGTSGLYNEQFF
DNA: TGTGCCAGCAGCTTAGCCGGGACTAGCGGACTATACAATGAGCAGTTCTTC

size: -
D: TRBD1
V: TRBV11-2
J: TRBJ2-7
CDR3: CASSVGQGYEQYF
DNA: TGTGCCAGCAGCGTGGGACAGGGGTACGAGCAGTACTTC

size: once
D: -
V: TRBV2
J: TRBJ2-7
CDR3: CASREAYEQYF
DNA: TGTGCCAGCAGGGAAGCCTACGAGCAGTACTTC

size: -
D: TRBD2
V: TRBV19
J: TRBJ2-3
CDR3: CASSLGGSGGADTQYF
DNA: TGTGCCAGTAGCCTTGGAGGGAGCGGGGGGGCTGATACGCAGTATTTT

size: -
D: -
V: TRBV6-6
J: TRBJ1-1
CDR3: CASSFGGMNTEAFF
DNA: TGTGCCAGCAGTTTCGGGGGTATGAACACTGAAGCTTTCTTT

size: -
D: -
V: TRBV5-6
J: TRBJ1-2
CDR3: CASSLRADNYGYTF
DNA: TGTGCCAGCAGCTTGCGGGCAGATAACTATGGCTACACCTTC

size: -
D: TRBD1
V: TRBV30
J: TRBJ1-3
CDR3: CAWSAGDRFGGNTIYF
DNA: TGTGCCTGGAGTGCAGGGGACAGATTCGGTGGAAACACCATATATTTT

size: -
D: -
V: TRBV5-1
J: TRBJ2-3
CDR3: CASRPGTDTQYF
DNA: TGCGCCAGCAGACCCGGGACAGATACGCAGTATTTT

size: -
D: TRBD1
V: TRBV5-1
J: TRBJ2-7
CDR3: CASSQTGASYEQYF
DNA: TGCGCCAGCAGCCAGACAGGGGCCAGCTACGAGCAGTACTTC

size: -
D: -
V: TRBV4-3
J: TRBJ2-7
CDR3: CASSQQGSAIYEQYF
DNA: TGCGCCAGCAGCCAACAGGGATCGGCAATCTACGAGCAGTACTTC

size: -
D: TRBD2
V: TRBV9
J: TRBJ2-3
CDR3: CASSVGLAGGSTDTQYF
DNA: TGTGCCAGCAGCGTAGGACTAGCGGGGGGTAGCACAGATACGCAGTATTTT

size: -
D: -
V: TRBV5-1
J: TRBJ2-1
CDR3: CASISLLGGNEQFF
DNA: TGCGCCAGCATAAGTTTATTGGGCGGGAATGAGCAGTTCTTC

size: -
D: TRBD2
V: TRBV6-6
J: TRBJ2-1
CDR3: CASSFLAGGSYNEQFF
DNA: TGTGCCAGCAGTTTCCTAGCGGGGGGGTCCTACAATGAGCAGTTCTTC

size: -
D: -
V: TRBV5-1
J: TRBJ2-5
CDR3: CASSIKFGGETQYF
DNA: TGCGCCAGCAGTATTAAGTTCGGGGGAGAGACCCAGTACTTC

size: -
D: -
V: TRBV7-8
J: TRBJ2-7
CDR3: CASSLGGRGSYEQYF
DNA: TGTGCCAGCAGCTTAGGGGGACGGGGCTCCTACGAGCAGTACTTC

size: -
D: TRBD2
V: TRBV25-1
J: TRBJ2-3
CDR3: CASSGLAGDPLVTDTQYF
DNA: TGTGCCAGCAGTGGACTAGCGGGAGACCCCCTCGTGACAGATACGCAGTATTTT

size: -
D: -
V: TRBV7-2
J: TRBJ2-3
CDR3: CASSLLNREGDTQYF
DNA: TGTGCCAGCAGCTTACTGAACAGGGAGGGAGATACGCAGTATTTT

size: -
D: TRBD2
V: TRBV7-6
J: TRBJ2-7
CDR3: CASSLGPGTTSYEQYF
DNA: TGTGCCAGCAGCCTGGGGCCCGGGACTACCTCCTACGAGCAGTACTTC

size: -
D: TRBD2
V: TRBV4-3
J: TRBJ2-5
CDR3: CASSFGLAGGLQETQYF
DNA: TGCGCCAGCAGCTTCGGACTAGCGGGAGGATTACAAGAGACCCAGTACTTC

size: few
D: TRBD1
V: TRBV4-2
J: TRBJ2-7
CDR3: CASSQGGQGSDYEQYF
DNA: TGTGCCAGCAGCCAAGGAGGACAGGGATCGGACTACGAGCAGTACTTC

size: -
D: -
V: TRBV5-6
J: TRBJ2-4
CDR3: CASSLGVAKNIQYF
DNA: TGTGCCAGCAGCCTAGGAGTAGCCAAAAACATTCAGTACTTC